The present TCR beta chain was sequenced within a study of cytomegalovirus exposure and HLA in healthy donors. Whole-study findings and limits: Researchers catalogued over 150 TCR beta chains as cytomegalovirus-associated. When analyzed later, a missense DCLRE1C variant was found to be linked to TCR beta V- and J-gene trimming. Reported results showed that the classifier diagnosed cytomegalovirus status with high specificity and sensitivity.

On this clone itself: Its antigen is undetermined.

Germline values: CDR1 LGHNA, CDR2 YSLEER. V was pared by 0 bases and J by 5 bases, with 5 bases of the junction left unmatched. The CDR3 has 15 residues. It was with 60 Vbeta and 13 Jbeta primers that the PCR ran. In the authors' methods: The count from a later analysis was about 80 million unique TCR beta chains, some 11 million of them shared. Profiled with immunoSEQ multiplex PCR; TCRdb holds only in-frame clones, not every one. The D gene and trimming were derived from the DNA, and the V and J assignments and clone size from that table. The sample shows about 150,000 clones, roughly 79% of them seen only once.

Sample: PBMCs. The rearrangement uses TRBV4-3 and TRBJ1-2, with 8 bases aligning to TRBD1. This receptor was obtained from a woman in her forties or fifties in good health and CMV-seropositive. The chain's CDR3 is CASSQERQGAYGYTF. DNA for the CDR3: TGCGCCAGCAGCCAAGAGAGGCAGGGGGCTTATGGCTACACCTTC.